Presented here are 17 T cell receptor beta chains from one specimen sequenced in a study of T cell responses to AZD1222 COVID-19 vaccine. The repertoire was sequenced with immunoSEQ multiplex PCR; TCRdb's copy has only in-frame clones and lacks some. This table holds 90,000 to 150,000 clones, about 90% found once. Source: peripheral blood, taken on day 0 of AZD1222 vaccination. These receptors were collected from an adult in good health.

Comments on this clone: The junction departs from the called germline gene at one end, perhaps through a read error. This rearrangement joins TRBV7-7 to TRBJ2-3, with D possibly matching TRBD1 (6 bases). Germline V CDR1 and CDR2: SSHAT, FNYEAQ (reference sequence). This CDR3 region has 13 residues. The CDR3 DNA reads TGTGCTAGCAGCCAGGGGAGCACAGATACGCAGTATTTT. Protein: CASSQGSTDTQYF.

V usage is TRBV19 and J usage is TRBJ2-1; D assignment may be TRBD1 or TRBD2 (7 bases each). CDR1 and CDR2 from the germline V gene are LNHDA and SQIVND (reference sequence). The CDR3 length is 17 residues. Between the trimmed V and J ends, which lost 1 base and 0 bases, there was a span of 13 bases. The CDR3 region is CASSIARGGISYNEQFF. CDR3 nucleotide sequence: TGTGCCAGTAGTATAGCCAGGGGGGGGATCTCCTACAATGAGCAGTTCTTC.

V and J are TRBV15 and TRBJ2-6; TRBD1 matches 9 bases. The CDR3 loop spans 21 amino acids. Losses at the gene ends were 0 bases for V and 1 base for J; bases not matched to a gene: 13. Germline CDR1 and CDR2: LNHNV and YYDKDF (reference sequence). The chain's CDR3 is CATSRDSRQGVTRSGANVLTF. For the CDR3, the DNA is TGTGCCACCAGCAGAGATTCCCGACAGGGGGTAACTAGGTCTGGGGCCAACGTCCTGACTTTC.

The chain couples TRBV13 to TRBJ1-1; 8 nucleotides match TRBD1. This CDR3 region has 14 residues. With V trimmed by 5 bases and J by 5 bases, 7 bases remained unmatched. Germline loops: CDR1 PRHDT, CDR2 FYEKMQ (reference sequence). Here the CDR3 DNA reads TGTGCCAGCAGCCTACGGACAGGGCTAACTGAAGCTTTCTTT. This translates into CASSLRTGLTEAFF.

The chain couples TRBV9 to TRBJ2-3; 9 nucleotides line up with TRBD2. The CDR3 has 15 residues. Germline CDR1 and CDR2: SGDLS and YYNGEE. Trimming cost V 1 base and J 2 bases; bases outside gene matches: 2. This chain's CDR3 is CASSVLAGNTDTQYF. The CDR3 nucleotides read TGTGCCAGCAGCGTACTAGCGGGGAACACAGATACGCAGTATTTT.

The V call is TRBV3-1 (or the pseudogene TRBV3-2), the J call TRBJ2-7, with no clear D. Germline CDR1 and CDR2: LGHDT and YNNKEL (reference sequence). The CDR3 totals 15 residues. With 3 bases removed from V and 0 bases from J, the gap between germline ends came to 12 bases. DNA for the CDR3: TGTGCCAGCAGCCATGCCGGCACCTACTCCTACGAGCAGTACTTC. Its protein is CASSHAGTYSYEQYF.

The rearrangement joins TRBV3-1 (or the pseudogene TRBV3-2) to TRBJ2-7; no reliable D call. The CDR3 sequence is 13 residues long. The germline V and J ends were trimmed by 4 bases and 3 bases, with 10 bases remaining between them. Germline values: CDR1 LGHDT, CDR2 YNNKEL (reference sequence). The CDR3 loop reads CASSPTLGYEQYF. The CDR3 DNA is TGTGCCAGCAGCCCCACCCTGGGCTACGAGCAGTACTTC.

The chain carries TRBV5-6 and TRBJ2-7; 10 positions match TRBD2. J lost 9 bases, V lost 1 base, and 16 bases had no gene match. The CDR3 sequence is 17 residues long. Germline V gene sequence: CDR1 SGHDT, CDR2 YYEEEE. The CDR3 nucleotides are TGTGCCAGCAGCTTGCCCTCGGGGGGTAGCGGGAGGTCTGGGCAGTACTTC. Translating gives CASSLPSGGSGRSGQYF.

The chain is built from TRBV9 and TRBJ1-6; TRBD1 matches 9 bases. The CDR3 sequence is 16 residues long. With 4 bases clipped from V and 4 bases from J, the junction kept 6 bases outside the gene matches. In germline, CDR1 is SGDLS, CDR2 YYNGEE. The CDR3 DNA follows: TGTGCCAGCAGCACTGGACAGGGGAAATATAATTCACCCCTCCACTTT. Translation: CASSTGQGKYNSPLHF.

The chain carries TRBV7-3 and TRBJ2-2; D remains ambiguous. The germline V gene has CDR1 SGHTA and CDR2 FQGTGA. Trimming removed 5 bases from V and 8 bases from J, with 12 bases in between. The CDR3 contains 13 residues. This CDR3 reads CASSPSVGGELFF. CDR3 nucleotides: TGTGCCAGCAGCCCATCTGTGGGTGGGGAGCTGTTTTTT.

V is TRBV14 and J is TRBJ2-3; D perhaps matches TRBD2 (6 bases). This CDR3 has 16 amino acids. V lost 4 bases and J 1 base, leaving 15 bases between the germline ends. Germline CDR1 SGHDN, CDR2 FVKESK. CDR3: CASSRGGTVRTDTQYF. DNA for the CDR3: TGTGCCAGCAGCCGGGGCGGGACGGTTCGCACAGATACGCAGTATTTT.

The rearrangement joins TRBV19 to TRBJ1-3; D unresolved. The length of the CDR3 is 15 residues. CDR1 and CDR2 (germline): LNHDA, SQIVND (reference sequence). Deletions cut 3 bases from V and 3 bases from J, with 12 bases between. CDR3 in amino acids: CASSIGWRLGNTIYF. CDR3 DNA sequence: TGTGCCAGTAGTATTGGGTGGAGACTTGGAAACACCATATATTTT.

This CDR3 is CASSEGIGAGSYEQYF. CDR3 DNA: TGTGCCAGCAGTGAAGGTATCGGGGCGGGAAGTTACGAGCAGTACTTC. V is TRBV2 and J is TRBJ2-7; tentative D call: TRBD2 (6 bases). V lost 1 base and J lost 4, with 17 bases in between. There are 16 residues in the CDR3. Germline V gives CDR1 SNHLY, CDR2 FYNNEI.

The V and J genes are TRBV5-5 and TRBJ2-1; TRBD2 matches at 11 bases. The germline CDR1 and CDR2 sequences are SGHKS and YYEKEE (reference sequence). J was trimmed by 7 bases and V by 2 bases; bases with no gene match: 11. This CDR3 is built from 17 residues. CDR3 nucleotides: TGTGCCAGCAGCTTACTAGCGGGGGCCCAATCGAAAAATGAGCAGTTCTTC. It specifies CASSLLAGAQSKNEQFF.

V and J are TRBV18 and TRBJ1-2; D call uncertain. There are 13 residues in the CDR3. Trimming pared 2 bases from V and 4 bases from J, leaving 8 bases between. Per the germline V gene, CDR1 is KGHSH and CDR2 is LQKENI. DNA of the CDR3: TGTGCCAGCTCACCAAAGGGAAGCTATGGCTACACCTTC. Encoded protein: CASSPKGSYGYTF.

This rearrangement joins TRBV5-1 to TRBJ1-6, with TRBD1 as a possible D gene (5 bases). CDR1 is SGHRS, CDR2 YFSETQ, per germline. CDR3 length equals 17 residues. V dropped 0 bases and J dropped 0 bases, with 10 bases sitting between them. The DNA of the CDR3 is TGCGCCAGCAGCTTGGCCCCGACAGACTCCTATAATTCACCCCTCCACTTT. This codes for CASSLAPTDSYNSPLHF.

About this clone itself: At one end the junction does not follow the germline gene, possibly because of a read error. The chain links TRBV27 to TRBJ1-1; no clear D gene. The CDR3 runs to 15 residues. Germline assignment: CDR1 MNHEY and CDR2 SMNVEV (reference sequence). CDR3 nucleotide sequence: TGTGCCAGCAGTTTATCGTCGGTCGGTCGATATCTCACCTACTTT. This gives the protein CASSLSSVGRYLTYF.